This T cell receptor beta chain was sequenced for a study of blood T cell repertoires in COVID-19. Study-level background: Some COVID-19 samples were acute and others convalescent; all came from the United States, Italy and Spain.

Per the original data handling: Reference gene primers were amplified, and this amplification served to estimate nucleated cell counts. Using immunoSEQ multiplex PCR, the repertoire was profiled, and TCRdb retains in-frame clones only, with some absent. Clonal size and the V and J genes are those of that table, whereas D and trimming came from the DNA. The repertoire holds 400,000 or so clones, with approximately 85% as singletons. Study members were between roughly 18 and 89 years old and lived in 25 or so US regions. Trimming removed 7 bases from V and 3 bases from J, with 32 bases in between. Germline V gene lookup returns CDR1 SGHRS and CDR2 YFSETQ. This CDR3 is 19 amino acids long.

What was sequenced was PBMCs or T cells enriched from blood (not recorded which). The sequence derives from a woman aged 40 to 55 with acute COVID-19. The rearrangement links TRBV5-1 to TRBJ2-7; tentative D call: TRBD2 (6 bases). CDR3 sequence: CASPLQTGLPTEGNYEQYF. Written as DNA, the CDR3 is TGCGCCAGCCCCCTCCAAACGGGACTTCCCACCGAGGGGAACTACGAGCAGTACTTC.